These T cell receptor beta chains were read from a single sample in a study of cytomegalovirus exposure and HLA in healthy donors. The method was immunoSEQ multiplex PCR; TCRdb's version includes in-frame clones alone and lacks a portion of them. The sample shows about 120,000 clones, about three quarters of them seen only once. The sequencing input was PBMCs. The receptor source for this set is a man aged 25-40 years in good health and CMV-seronegative. CDR3s leave out the opening cysteine and the closing phenylalanine or tryptophan. A clone size is listed for some rows: how often the clone was seen (once, few, many), or a class if it is expanded.

J gene	V gene	clone size	CDR3 protein
TRBJ1-2	TRBV7-9	once	ASSPHDRGYYGYT
TRBJ2-3	TRBV7-3	NA	ASSLGPRDSSTDTQY
TRBJ2-7	TRBV5-4	NA	ASSTRESYEQY
TRBJ1-1	TRBV19	NA	ASSETGGTEAF
TRBJ1-3	TRBV19	NA	ASSIAGTGQNTIY
TRBJ1-3	TRBV5-5	NA	ASSLRQVYSGNTIY
TRBJ2-1	TRBV30	few	ACGARDRGRGEQF
TRBJ2-3	TRBV7-2	NA	ASSPFMSTDTQY
TRBJ2-2	TRBV5-4	NA	ASSLKRTGFTGELF
TRBJ2-5	TRBV21-1	NA	ASSKGHRILETQY